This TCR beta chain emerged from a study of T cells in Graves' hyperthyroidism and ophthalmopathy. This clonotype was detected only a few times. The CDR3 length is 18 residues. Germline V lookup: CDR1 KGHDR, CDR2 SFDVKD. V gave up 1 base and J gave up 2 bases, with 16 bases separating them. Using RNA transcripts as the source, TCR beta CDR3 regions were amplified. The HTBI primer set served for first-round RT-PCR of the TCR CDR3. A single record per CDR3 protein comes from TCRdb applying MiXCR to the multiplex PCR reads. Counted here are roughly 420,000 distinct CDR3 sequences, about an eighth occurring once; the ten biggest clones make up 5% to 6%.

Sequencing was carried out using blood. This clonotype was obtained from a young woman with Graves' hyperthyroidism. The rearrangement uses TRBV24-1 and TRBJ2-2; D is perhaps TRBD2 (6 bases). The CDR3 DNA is TGTGCCACCAGTGATTTCTCGGGACTCGGGGAAAACACCGGGGAGCTGTTTTTT. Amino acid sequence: CATSDFSGLGENTGELFF.